The entry that follows covers one T cell receptor beta chain sequence. This clone was detected once. Its antigen has not been determined. Per-base quality was not reported, and no clone a single base away is much larger than it. A second Seattle source provided samples from volunteer blood donors who had recovered from COVID-19. Each collaborating institution followed its own protocols to collect whole blood in K2EDTA tubes. For TCRbeta analysis, collaborators shipped samples as frozen whole blood, isolated PBMCs, or DNA extracted from either of those sample types. TCRbeta CDR3 regions were amplified from genomic DNA using the immunoSEQ Assay, a bias-controlled multiplex PCR. The study's processing was this. The number of nucleated cells in each sample was estimated by amplification of reference gene primers within the assay. Sequence reads were collapsed and filtered to measure the absolute abundance of every unique TCRbeta CDR3 rearrangement. For each sample, productive Simpson clonality was calculated by taking the square root of Simpson's diversity index across productive rearrangements. The table comes from immuneACCESS by way of TCRdb, which keeps in-frame sequences with V and J called. Part of the clones is missing from these tables; in studies checked, under half for an unresolved V gene and the rest for unknown reasons. The V and J calls and clone size are taken from that table; D and trimming were inferred from the DNA. This sample gives 200,000 to 300,000 clones in total; less than 90% of them show up just once. The ten largest clones represent less than 2% of the sample.

The CDR3 covers 16 residues, taking in both the cysteine and the phenylalanine. The kept DNA is CDR3 alone, 48 bases in frame from the first base. The germline V end is reduced by 4 bases and the J end by 3 bases; junction bases left unmatched: 10. Reading the germline V gene gives CDR1 SGHDT and CDR2 YYEEEE. The record originates from a study of blood T cell repertoires in COVID-19 (dated by TCRdb to 2019 to 2021). The study in broad terms: Collaborator samples came from the United States, Italy and Spain and covered acute and convalescent phases of COVID-19. Sample metadata almost always included a de-identified subject ID, COVID-19 status, age in years and sex. The repertoires were released in a freely available public database meant as a resource for research on the immune response to SARS-CoV-2. The samples were drawn from the first 160 participants of the ongoing ImmuneRACE study and from over a thousand subjects provided by 6 global collaborators. Subjects who had been exposed to COVID-19, were actively infected with it, or had recovered from it provided the deeply sampled blood TCRbeta repertoires that made up the dataset. Where HLA class I and class II types were available, the types were taken from metadata supplied by the sample provider, not from assay-based typing. The material from the prospective study consisted of cDNA or gDNA derived from T cells, B-cell-depleted T cells, or PBMCs. Study-wide findings and limitations: The quantity of clinical and demographic metadata differed by source and by participant and was supplied without curation.

Sequenced: peripheral blood. The rearrangement combines TRBV5-6 with TRBJ2-5; 9 middle bases align to TRBD1. The receptor's source is a woman aged 40-49 years who had recovered from COVID-19. The bases are TGTGCCAGCAGCCCTCCTTCCGGGACAGGGAAAGAGACCCAGTACTTC. It translates to CASSPPSGTGKETQYF.